The rows below give T cell receptor beta chains drawn from one sample of a study of blood T cell repertoires in COVID-19. Sequencing used immunoSEQ multiplex PCR; TCRdb keeps in-frame clones, though not all of them. In the table there are about 63,000 clones, roughly four fifths of which are singletons. What was sequenced was peripheral blood. The receptors stem from a woman of 80 years or more with acute or convalescent COVID-19. Each CDR3 is given with its conserved first and last residue.

j_call: TRBJ2-7
v_call: TRBV27
cdr3_aa: CASSFRGSSYEQYF

j_call: TRBJ2-2
v_call: TRBV7-8
cdr3_aa: CASKLAGGNTGELFF

j_call: TRBJ2-2
v_call: TRBV19
cdr3_aa: CASSISSGTGELFF

j_call: TRBJ1-3
v_call: TRBV19
cdr3_aa: CASSIGEGDRNTIYF

j_call: TRBJ1-6
v_call: TRBV4-1
cdr3_aa: CASSQAGTGGSINSPLHF

j_call: TRBJ2-3
v_call: TRBV6-1
cdr3_aa: CASSEFSGSKTDTQYF

j_call: TRBJ2-2
v_call: TRBV20-1
cdr3_aa: CSASTVTVNTGELFF

j_call: TRBJ2-1
v_call: TRBV6-2/TRBV6-3
cdr3_aa: CASSSAGEGQFF

j_call: TRBJ1-6
v_call: TRBV7-2
cdr3_aa: CASSFPSTVHNSPLHF

j_call: TRBJ1-1
v_call: TRBV28
cdr3_aa: CASSLWNRGNTEAFF